The present T cell receptor (beta chain) was sequenced within a study of blood T cell repertoires in COVID-19. Overall study: T cells, B-cell-depleted T cells, or PBMCs provided the cDNA or gDNA that served as material.

Per the original methods: The authors estimated nucleated cell counts from reference gene primer amplification. Some clones are missing from TCRdb's copy, which holds only in-frame ones; the method was immunoSEQ multiplex PCR. That table furnishes V, J and clone size, whereas the DNA furnished D and trimming. The data show tens of thousands of clones, with 75% to 90% seen just once and approximately 15% held by the top ten. The germline V gene encodes CDR1 SGHKS and CDR2 YYEKEE (reference sequence). Trimming at V came to 2 bases and at J to 8 bases, leaving 13 bases not matched to a gene. The CDR3 loop spans 16 amino acids.

The TCR originated in a male donor with acute or convalescent COVID-19. V is TRBV5-5 and J is TRBJ2-4, with TRBD2 matching 7 bases. Input material: peripheral blood. CDR3: CASSFEGRTAGDIQYF. The CDR3 DNA reads TGTGCCAGCAGCTTTGAGGGCAGGACCGCGGGGGACATTCAGTACTTC.